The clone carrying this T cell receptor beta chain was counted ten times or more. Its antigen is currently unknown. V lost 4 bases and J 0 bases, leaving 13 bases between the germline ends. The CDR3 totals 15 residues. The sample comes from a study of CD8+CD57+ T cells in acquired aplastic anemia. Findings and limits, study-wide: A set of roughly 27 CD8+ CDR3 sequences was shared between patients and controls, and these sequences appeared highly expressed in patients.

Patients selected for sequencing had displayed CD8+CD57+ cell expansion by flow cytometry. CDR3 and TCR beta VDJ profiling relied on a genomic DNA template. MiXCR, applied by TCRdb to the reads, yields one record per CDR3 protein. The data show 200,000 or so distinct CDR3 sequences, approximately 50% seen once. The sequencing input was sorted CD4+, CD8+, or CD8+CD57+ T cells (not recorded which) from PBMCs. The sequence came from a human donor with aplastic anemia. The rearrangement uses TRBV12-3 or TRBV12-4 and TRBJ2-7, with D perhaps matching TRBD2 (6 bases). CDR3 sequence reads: CASSYEGGRSYEQYF. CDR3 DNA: TGTGCCAGCAGTTACGAGGGAGGACGCTCCTACGAGCAGTACTTC.